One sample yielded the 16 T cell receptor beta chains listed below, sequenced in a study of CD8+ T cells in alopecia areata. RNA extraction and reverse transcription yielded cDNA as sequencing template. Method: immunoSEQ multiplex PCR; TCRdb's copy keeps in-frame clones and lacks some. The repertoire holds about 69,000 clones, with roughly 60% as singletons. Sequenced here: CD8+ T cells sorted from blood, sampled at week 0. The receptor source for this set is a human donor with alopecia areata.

CDR3 loop: CASSAPAPGYEQYF. Here the CDR3 DNA reads TGTGCCAGCAGCGCGCCGGCCCCTGGGTACGAGCAGTACTTC. The chain has TRBV7-9 and TRBJ2-7; no firm D call. From germline, CDR1 is SEHNR and CDR2 FQNEAQ (reference sequence). There are 14 residues in the CDR3. V lost 5 bases and J 4 bases, leaving 15 bases between the germline ends.

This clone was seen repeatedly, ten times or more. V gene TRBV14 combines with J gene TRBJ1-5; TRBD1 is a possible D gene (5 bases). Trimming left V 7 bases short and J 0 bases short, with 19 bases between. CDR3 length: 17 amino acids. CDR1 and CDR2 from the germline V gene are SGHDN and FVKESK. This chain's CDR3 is CASKVEAGLYSNQPQHF. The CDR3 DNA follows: TGTGCCAGCAAGGTAGAGGCAGGGCTTTATAGCAATCAGCCCCAGCATTTT.

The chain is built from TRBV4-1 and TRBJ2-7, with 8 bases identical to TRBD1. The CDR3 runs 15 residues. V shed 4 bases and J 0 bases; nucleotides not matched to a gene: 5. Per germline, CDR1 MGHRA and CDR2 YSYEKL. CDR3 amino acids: CASSRGQAGSYEQYF. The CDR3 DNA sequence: TGCGCCAGCAGCCGGGGACAGGCGGGCTCCTACGAGCAGTACTTC.

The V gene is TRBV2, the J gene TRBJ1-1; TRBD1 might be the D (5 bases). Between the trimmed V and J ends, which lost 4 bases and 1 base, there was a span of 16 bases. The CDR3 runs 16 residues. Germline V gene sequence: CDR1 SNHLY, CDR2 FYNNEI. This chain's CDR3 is CASSGNNGASNTEAFF. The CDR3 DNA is TGTGCCAGCAGTGGTAATAACGGGGCATCGAACACTGAAGCTTTCTTT.

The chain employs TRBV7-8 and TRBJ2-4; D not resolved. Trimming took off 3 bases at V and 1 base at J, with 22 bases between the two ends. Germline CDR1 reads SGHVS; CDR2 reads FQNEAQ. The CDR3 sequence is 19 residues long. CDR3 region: CASSLEGRQSANAKNIQYF. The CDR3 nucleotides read TGTGCCAGCAGCTTGGAAGGACGGCAATCAGCTAACGCCAAAAACATTCAGTACTTC. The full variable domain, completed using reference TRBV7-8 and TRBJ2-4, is GAGVSQSPRYKVAKRGQDVALRCDPISGHVSLFWYQQALGQGPEFLTYFQNEAQLDKSGLPSDRFFAERPEGSVSTLKIQRTQQEDSAVYLCASSLEGRQSANAKNIQYFGAGTRLSVL.

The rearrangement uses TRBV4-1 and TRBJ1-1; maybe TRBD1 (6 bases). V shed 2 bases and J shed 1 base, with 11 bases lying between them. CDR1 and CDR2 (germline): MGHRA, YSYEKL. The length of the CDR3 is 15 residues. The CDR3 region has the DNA TGCGCCAGCAGCCAACAGGGGATGGGGAACACTGAAGCTTTCTTT. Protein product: CASSQQGMGNTEAFF.

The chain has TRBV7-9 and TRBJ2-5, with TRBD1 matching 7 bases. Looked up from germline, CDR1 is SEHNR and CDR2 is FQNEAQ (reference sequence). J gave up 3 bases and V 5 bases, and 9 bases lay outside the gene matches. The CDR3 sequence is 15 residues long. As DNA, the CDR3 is TGTGCCAGCAGCCCTCCGGGACAGACCGAAGAGACCCAGTACTTC. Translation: CASSPPGQTEETQYF. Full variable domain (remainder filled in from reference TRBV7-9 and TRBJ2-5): DTGVSQNPRHKITKRGQNVTFRCDPISEHNRLYWYRQTLGQGPEFLTYFQNEAQLEKSRLLSDRFSAERPKGSFSTLEIQRTEQGDSAMYLCASSPPGQTEETQYFGPGTRLLVL.

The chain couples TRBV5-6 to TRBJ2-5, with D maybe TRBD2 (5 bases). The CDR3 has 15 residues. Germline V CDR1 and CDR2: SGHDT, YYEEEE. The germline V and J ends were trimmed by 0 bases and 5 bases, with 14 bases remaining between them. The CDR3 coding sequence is TGTGCCAGCAGCTTGGCCGTGGGAGTTAGTGAGACCCAGTACTTC. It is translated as CASSLAVGVSETQYF.

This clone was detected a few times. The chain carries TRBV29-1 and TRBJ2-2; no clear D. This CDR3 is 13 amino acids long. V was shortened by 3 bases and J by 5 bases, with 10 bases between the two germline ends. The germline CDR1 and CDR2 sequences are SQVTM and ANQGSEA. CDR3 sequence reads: CSVDPGWTGELFF. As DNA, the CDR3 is TGCAGCGTTGACCCTGGCTGGACCGGGGAGCTGTTTTTT.

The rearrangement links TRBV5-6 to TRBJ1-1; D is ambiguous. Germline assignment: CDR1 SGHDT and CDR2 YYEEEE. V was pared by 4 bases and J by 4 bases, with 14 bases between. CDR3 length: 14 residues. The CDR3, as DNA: TGTGCCAGCAGCATGAGATTAGTTAGCACTGAAGCTTTCTTT. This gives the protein CASSMRLVSTEAFF.

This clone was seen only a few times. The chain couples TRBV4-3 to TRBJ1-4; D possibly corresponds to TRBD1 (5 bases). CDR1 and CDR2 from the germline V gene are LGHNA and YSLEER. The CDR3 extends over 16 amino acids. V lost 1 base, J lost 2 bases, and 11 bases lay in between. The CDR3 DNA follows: TGCGCCAGCAGCCAAGTATTGCGGGGCACTAATGAAAAACTGTTTTTT. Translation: CASSQVLRGTNEKLFF.

CDR3 amino acids: CSVEDLGGPQETQYF. CDR3 DNA sequence: TGCAGCGTTGAAGATCTGGGGGGACCCCAAGAGACCCAGTACTTC. The gene calls are TRBV29-1 and TRBJ2-5; weak D call: TRBD2 (6 bases). V lost 0 bases, J lost 1 base, and 12 bases lay in between. Germline-derived CDR1 and CDR2 are SQVTM and ANQGSEA. The CDR3 has 15 residues.

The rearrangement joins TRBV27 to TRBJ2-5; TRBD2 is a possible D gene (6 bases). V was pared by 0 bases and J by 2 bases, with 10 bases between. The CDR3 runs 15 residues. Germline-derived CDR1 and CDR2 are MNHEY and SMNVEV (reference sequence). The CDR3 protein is CASSLSASAQETQYF. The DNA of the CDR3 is TGTGCCAGCAGTTTATCGGCTAGCGCGCAAGAGACCCAGTACTTC.

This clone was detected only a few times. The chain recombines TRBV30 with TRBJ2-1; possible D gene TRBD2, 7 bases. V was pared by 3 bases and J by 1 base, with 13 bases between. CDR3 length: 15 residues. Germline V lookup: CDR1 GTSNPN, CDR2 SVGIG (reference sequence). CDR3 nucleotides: TGTGCCTGGAGCCCAAGGGGGGGTTCCTACAATGAGCAGTTCTTC. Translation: CAWSPRGGSYNEQFF.

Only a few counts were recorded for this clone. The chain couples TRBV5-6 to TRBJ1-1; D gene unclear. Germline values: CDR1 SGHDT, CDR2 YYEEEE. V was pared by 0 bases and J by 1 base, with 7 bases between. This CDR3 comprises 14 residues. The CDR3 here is CASSLAAANTEAFF. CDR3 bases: TGTGCCAGCAGCTTGGCCGCAGCGAACACTGAAGCTTTCTTT.

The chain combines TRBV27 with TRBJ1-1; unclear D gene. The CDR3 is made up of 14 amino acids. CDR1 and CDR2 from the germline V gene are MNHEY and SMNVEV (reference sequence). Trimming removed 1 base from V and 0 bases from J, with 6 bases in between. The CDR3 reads CASSLWAVNTEAFF. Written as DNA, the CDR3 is TGTGCCAGCAGTTTATGGGCAGTGAACACTGAAGCTTTCTTT.